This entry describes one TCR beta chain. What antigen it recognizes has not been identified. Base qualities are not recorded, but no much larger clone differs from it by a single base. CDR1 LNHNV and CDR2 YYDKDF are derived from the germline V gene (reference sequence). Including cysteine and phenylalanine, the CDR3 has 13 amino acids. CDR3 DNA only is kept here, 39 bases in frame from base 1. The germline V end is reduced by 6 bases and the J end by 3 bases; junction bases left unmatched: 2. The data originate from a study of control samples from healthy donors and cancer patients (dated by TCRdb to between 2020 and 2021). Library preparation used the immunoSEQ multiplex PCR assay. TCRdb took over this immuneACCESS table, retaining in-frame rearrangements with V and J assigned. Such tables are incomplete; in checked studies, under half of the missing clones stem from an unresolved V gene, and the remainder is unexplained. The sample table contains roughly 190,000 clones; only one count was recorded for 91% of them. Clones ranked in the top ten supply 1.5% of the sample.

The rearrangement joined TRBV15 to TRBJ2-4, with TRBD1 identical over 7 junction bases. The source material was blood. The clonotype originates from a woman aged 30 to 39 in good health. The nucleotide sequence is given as TGTGCCACCAGTAGGGACAGCAAAAACATTCAGTACTTC. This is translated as CATSRDSKNIQYF.